Following are 3 T cell receptor beta chains from one sample sequenced in a study of memory CD4+ T cells and cytomegalovirus serostatus. TCRdb's table, derived via immunoSEQ multiplex PCR, lists solely in-frame clones and lacks some. The table records tens of thousands of clones, roughly 80% of them present only once. Single viable CD3+CD4+CD8-CD45RO+ cells were sorted as the memory CD4+ T cells. Sequencing used memory CD4+ T cells from blood. These receptors originate from an adult in good health and CMV-seronegative.

The rearrangement uses TRBV28 and TRBJ1-2; D not certain. V lost 5 bases and J 0 bases, leaving 10 bases between the germline ends. Germline V gene sequence: CDR1 MDHEN, CDR2 SYDVKM. CDR3 length: 14 residues. The CDR3 reads CASSVGRSNYGYTF. In nucleotides, the CDR3 is TGTGCCAGCAGTGTCGGACGGTCTAACTATGGCTACACCTTC.

The CDR3 is CASSLGSSGGNTIYF. In DNA, the CDR3 is TGTGCCAGCAGCTTAGGGTCCTCTGGCGGAAACACCATATATTTT. The chain couples TRBV11-2 to TRBJ1-3, with D unresolved. The CDR3 has 15 residues. Germline CDR1 SGHAT, CDR2 FQNNGV. V was pared by 1 base and J by 4 bases, with 11 bases between.

The chain is built from TRBV29-1 and TRBJ1-2; no reliable D call. This CDR3 is built from 10 residues. From germline, CDR1 is SQVTM and CDR2 ANQGSEA. V lost 4 bases to trimming and J lost 8 bases, with 8 bases between them. The CDR3 region is CSVGIGGYTF. The CDR3 bases are TGCAGCGTTGGGATCGGGGGCTACACCTTC.